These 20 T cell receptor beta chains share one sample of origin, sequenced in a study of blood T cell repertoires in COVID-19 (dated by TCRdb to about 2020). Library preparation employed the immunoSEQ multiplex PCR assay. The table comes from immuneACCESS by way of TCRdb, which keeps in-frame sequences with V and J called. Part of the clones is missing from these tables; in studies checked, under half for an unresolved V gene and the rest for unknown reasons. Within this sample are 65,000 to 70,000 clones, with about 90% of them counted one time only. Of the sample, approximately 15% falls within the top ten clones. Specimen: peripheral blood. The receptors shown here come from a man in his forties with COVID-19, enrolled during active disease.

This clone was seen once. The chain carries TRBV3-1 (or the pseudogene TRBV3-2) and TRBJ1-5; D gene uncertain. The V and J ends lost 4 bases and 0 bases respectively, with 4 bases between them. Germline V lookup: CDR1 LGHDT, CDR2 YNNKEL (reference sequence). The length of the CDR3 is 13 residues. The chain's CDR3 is CASSLYSNQPQHF. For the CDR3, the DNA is TGTGCCAGCAGCCTGTATAGCAATCAGCCCCAGCATTTT.

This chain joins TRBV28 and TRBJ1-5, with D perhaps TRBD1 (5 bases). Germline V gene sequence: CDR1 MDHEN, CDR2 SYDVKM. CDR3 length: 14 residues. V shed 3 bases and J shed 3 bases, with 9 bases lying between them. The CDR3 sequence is CASSFPGNNQPQHF. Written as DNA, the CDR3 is TGTGCCAGCAGTTTTCCAGGGAACAATCAGCCCCAGCATTTT.

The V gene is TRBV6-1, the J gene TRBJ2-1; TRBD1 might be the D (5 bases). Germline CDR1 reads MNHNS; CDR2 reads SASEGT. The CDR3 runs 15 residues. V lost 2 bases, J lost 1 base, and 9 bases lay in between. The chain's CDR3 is CASSERQGSYNEQFF. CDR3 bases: TGTGCCAGCAGTGAACGGCAGGGATCCTACAATGAGCAGTTCTTC.

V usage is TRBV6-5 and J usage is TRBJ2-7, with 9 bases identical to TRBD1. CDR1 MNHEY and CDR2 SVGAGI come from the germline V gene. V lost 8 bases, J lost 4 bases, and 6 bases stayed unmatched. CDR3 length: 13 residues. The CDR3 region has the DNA TGTGCCAGCGGCCGGACAGGGGTGTACGAGCAGTACTTC. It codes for CASGRTGVYEQYF.

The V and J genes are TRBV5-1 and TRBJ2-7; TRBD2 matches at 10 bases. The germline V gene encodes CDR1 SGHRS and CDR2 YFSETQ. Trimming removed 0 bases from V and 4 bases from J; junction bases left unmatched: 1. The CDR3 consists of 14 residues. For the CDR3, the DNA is TGCGCCAGCAGCTTGGAAGCGGGGGGGTACGAGCAGTACTTC. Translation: CASSLEAGGYEQYF.

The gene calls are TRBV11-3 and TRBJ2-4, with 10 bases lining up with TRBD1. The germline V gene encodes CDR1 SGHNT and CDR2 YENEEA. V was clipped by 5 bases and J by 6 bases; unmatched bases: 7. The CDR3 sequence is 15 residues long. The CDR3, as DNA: TGTGCCAGCAGCGTAGGGACAGGGGATTCAAACATTCAGTACTTC. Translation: CASSVGTGDSNIQYF.

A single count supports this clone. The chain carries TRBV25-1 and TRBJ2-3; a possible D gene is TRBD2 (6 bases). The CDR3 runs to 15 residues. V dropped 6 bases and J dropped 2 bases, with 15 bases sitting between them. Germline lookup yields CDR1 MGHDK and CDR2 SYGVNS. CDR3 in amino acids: CASREGMAITDTQYF. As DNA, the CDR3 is TGTGCCAGCAGGGAGGGGATGGCCATCACAGATACGCAGTATTTT.

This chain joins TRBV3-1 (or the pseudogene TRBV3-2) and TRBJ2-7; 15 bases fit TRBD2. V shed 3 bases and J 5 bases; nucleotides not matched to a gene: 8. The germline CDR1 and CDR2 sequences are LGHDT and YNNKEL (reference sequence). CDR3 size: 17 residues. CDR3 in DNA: TGTGCCAGCAGCCACCCGGGACTAGCGGGGGGTATCCACGAGCAGTACTTC. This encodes CASSHPGLAGGIHEQYF.

The CDR3 nucleotides are TGTGCCATAGGGACAGGGGGATACAATGAGCAGTTCTTC. Translating it yields CAIGTGGYNEQFF. This chain connects TRBV19 to TRBJ2-1, with TRBD1 identical over 11 bases. The germline V gene has CDR1 LNHDA and CDR2 SQIVND (reference sequence). V dropped 10 bases and J dropped 4; count of bases not matched to a gene: 3. The CDR3 runs 13 residues.

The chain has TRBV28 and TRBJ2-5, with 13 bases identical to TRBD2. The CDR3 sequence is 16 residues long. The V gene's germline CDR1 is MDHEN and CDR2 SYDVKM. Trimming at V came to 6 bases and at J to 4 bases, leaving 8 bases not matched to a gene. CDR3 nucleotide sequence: TGTGCCAGCAGCCGCCGACTAGCGGGGGGTTCAGAGACCCAGTACTTC. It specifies CASSRRLAGGSETQYF.

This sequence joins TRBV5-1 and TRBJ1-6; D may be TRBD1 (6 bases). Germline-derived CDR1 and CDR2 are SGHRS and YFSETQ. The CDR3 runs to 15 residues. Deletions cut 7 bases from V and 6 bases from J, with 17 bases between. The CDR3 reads CASRPGGHVNSPLHF. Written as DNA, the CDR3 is TGCGCCAGCCGACCGGGGGGGCACGTTAATTCACCCCTCCACTTT.

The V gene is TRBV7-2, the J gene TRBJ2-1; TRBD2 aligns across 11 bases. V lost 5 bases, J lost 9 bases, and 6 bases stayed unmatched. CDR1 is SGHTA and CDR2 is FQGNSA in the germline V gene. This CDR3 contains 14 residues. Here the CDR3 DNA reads TGTGCCAGCAGCCCCTCGGGACTAGCGGCTGAGCAGTTCTTC. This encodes CASSPSGLAAEQFF. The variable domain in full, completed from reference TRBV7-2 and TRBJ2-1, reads GAGVSQSPSNKVTEKGKDVELRCDPISGHTALYWYRQSLGQGLEFLIYFQGNSAPDKSGLPSDRFSAERTGGSVSTLTIQRTQQEDSAVYLCASSPSGLAAEQFFGPGTRLTVL.

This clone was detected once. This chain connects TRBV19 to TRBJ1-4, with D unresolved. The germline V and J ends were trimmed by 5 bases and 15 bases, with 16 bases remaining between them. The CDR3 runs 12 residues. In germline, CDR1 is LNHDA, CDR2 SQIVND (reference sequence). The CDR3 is CASSLRTLGVFF. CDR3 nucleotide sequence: TGTGCCAGTAGTCTCCGTACCTTGGGAGTGTTTTTT.

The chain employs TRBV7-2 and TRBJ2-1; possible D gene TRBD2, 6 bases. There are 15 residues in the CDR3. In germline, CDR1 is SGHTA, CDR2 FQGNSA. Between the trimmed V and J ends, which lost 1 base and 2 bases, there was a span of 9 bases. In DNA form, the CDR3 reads TGTGCCAGCAGCTTAGGTCGGGGGACCTACAATGAGCAGTTCTTC. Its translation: CASSLGRGTYNEQFF.

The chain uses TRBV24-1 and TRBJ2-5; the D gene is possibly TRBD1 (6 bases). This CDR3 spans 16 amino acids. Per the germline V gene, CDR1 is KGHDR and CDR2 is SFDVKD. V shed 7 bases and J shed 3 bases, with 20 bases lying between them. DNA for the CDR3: TGTGCCACCAGCGCGGACCCAGGGACACTCAAAGAGACCCAGTACTTC. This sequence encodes CATSADPGTLKETQYF.

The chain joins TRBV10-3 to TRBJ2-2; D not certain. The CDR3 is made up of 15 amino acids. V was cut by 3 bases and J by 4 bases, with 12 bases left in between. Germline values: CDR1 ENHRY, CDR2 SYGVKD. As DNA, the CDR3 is TGTGCCATCAGTGAATTGCAGGATCCCACCGGGGAGCTGTTTTTT. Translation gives CAISELQDPTGELFF.

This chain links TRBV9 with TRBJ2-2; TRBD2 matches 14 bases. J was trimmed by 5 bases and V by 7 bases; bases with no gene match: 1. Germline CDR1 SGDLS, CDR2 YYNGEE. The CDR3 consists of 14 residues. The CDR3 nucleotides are TGTGCCAGCGGACTAGCGGGGGGTACCGGGGAGCTGTTTTTT. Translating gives CASGLAGGTGELFF.

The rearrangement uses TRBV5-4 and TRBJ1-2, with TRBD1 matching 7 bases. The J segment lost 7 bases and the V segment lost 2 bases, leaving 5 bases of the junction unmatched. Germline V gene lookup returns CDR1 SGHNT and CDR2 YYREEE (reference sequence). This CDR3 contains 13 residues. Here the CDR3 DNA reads TGTGCCAGCAGCTTTACGACAGGGACTGGCTACACCTTC. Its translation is CASSFTTGTGYTF. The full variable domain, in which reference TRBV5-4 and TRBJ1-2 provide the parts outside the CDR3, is ETGVTQSPTHLIKTRGQQVTLRCSSQSGHNTVSWYQQALGQGPQFIFQYYREEENGRGNFPPRFSGLQFPNYSSELNVNALELDDSALYLCASSFTTGTGYTFGSGTRLTVV.

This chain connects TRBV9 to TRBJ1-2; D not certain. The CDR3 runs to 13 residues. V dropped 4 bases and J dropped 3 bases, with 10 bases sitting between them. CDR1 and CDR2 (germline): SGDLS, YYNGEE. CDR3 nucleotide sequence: TGTGCCAGCAGCCCCTTGAGTGACTATGGCTACACCTTC. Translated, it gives CASSPLSDYGYTF.

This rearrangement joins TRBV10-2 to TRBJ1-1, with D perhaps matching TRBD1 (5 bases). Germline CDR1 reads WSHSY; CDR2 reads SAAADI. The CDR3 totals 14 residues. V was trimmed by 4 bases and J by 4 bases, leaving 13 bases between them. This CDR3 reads CASSAGEGTTEAFF. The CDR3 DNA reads TGCGCCAGCAGTGCTGGGGAGGGGACCACTGAAGCTTTCTTT.